A single T cell receptor beta chain is shown here with its context. The antigen is not known. These data originate in a study of shared clonotypes between healthy human individuals. Study-level findings and limits: The sharing of about 5% of naive CD4 clonotypes was seen across a handful of donors. Richness estimates generally favored naive over memory subsets. Rarefaction demonstrated incomplete sorted-subset sequencing despite large depth.

With 3 bases removed from V and 0 bases from J, the gap between germline ends came to 13 bases. There are 16 residues in the CDR3. CDR1 is SGDLS and CDR2 is YYNGEE in the germline V gene. TCRdb's copy holds only in-frame clones and misses some; the assay was immunoSEQ multiplex PCR. The sample holds under 1,900,000 clones, approximately 98.5% seen once. Sequenced sample: naive CD4+ T cells sorted from blood. Regarding subset: CD45RA+ positively selected. The clonotype originates from a man aged 25 to 45 in good health. This rearrangement joins TRBV9 to TRBJ2-1; D uncertain. This CDR3 is CASSGRRQSSYNEQFF. In nucleotides, the CDR3 is TGTGCCAGCAGCGGACGTAGGCAGAGCTCCTACAATGAGCAGTTCTTC.